Listed below are T cell receptor beta chains from one sample, sequenced in a study of T cells expressing NK-cell markers. TCRdb reprocessed the 5' RACE reads and keeps a single row for each CDR3 protein, giving no DNA. The repertoire shows about 170,000 distinct CDR3 sequences; the top ten hold over 20%. The specimen was blood T cells: a sorted CD56 or NKG2C T cell subset, CD4+ or CD8+ T cells, or bulk PBMC T cells (not recorded which). The source is a man between 18 and 69 years old in good health. The CDR3 runs from the conserved cysteine through the conserved F or W.

j_call	v_call	cdr3_aa
TRBJ1-3	TRBV9	CASSAPVGGQHPSGNTIYF
TRBJ1-2	TRBV9	CASSAIYGYTF
TRBJ2-7	TRBV15	CATSSLGQGAYEQYF
TRBJ2-5	TRBV6-5	CASSYEFFGTGVKETQYF
TRBJ2-5	TRBV5-1	CASRFRTNREETQYF
TRBJ2-7	TRBV4-1	CASSQDWGGPTYEQYF
TRBJ1-4	TRBV12-3/TRBV12-4	CASRDGPGKLFF
TRBJ2-3	TRBV11-3	CASSPKRGLSLDTQYF
TRBJ1-5	TRBV2	CASSENRAVNQPQHF
TRBJ1-4	TRBV7-9	CASSFSVTDATNEKLFF
TRBJ2-3	TRBV5-1	CASSWSPREGTDTQYF
TRBJ1-1	TRBV6-5	CASSYSEGMNTEAFF
TRBJ2-3	TRBV28	CASRGTGPSTDTQYF
TRBJ2-4	TRBV19	CASSLDREVLAKNIQYF
TRBJ2-1	TRBV9	CASSGTVNEQFF
TRBJ2-5	TRBV29-1	CSVAPPTGQETQYF
TRBJ2-7	TRBV19	CASSRGTAPRPYEQYF
TRBJ2-3	TRBV7-6	CASSLAPQLAGGTDTQYF
TRBJ2-5	TRBV20-1	CSARGYQGQGLMQTQYF
TRBJ2-7	TRBV28	CASSSQGRSSYEQYF
TRBJ2-2	TRBV7-9	CASNIGLLGLGTGELFF
TRBJ2-1	TRBV11-2	CASSLVTNNEQFF
TRBJ1-2	TRBV9	CASSAWSGDGYGYTF
TRBJ2-3	TRBV28	CASSFGEKDTQYF
TRBJ1-5	TRBV3-1	CASSQEPGQGWPQHF
TRBJ1-1	TRBV12-3/TRBV12-4	CASSYRVTEAFF
TRBJ2-2	TRBV12-3/TRBV12-4	CASSPPGQGYTGELFF
TRBJ2-1	TRBV20-1	CSAPSGLAIYNEQFF
TRBJ1-2	TRBV3-1	CASSRDREIDGYTF
TRBJ1-3	TRBV4-2	CASSQSARAGNTIYF
TRBJ1-6	TRBV5-6	CASSQSFYSPLHF
TRBJ2-5	TRBV12-3/TRBV12-4	CASSLTSPFETQYF
TRBJ1-2	TRBV2	CASSDSTSYGYTF
TRBJ1-1	TRBV28	CASSFVEQGNTEAFF
TRBJ2-7	TRBV12-3/TRBV12-4	CASSSLLAGTGASYEQYF
TRBJ2-1	TRBV28	CASTERAYNEQFF
TRBJ2-1	TRBV20-1	CSALDKLAMYNEQFF
TRBJ2-7	TRBV24-1	CATRMGQEDHEQYF
TRBJ2-1	TRBV7-9	CASSTRPSGGSYNEQFF
TRBJ1-3	TRBV29-1	CSVAGQPFSGNTIYF
TRBJ1-1	TRBV28	CASSLPGRPAEAFF
TRBJ2-5	TRBV7-9	CASSLTSGGLRETQYF
TRBJ2-5	TRBV2	CASSEGVRVGETQYF
TRBJ2-2	TRBV11-2	CASSVGQTNTGELFF
TRBJ2-7	TRBV19	CASSIGTGGSNEQYF
TRBJ1-2	TRBV7-9	CASSLPGTNYGYTF
TRBJ2-7	TRBV4-2	CASSTRRDREFYEQYF
TRBJ2-3	TRBV20-1	CSVPGGRNTDTQYF
TRBJ1-5	TRBV7-9	CASSLGSRAGQPQHF
TRBJ1-2	TRBV7-9	CASSLGGDPYSGYTF
TRBJ2-1	TRBV7-9	CASSLGTGLSYNEQFF